Each of the 8 T cell receptor beta chains below was sequenced from the same sample in a study of T cell repertoires in cytomegalovirus infection. TCRdb called the reads again in MiXCR, with one record for every CDR3 protein. The profile covers roughly 640,000 distinct CDR3 sequences, with 24% appearing a single time and around 8% taken by the ten largest. Sequences were obtained from CD8+ T cells from PBMCs. The origin of the receptors is a human donor in good health (CMV status not recorded). Some clones in this sample may be carry-over from other donors' samples.

This clonotype was detected ten times or more. V is TRBV2 and J is TRBJ1-6, with D unclear. Germline V CDR1 and CDR2: SNHLY, FYNNEI. The CDR3 covers 13 residues. V was trimmed by 8 bases and J by 8 bases, leaving 13 bases between them. CDR3 protein: CASARPTDSPLHF. DNA of the CDR3: TGTGCCAGCGCCCGTCCTACGGATTCACCCCTCCACTTT.

This clonotype was seen a handful of times. This chain uses TRBV7-9 with TRBJ1-2; no clear D gene. The CDR3 spans 13 residues. Germline loops: CDR1 SEHNR, CDR2 FQNEAQ (reference sequence). V shed 1 base and J shed 8 bases, with 11 bases lying between them. This CDR3 is CASSLESVRGYTF. The CDR3 DNA reads TGTGCCAGCAGCTTAGAATCCGTCAGGGGCTACACCTTC.

This clonotype was counted at least ten times. The chain couples TRBV7-2 to TRBJ2-2; possibly TRBD1 or TRBD2 for D (5 bases each). Germline V gene data show CDR1 as SGHTA and CDR2 as FQGNSA. The CDR3 is made up of 15 amino acids. Trimming shortened V by 5 bases and J by 7 bases, and 17 bases separated the two germline ends. The CDR3 sequence is CASSPSGTSSGELFF. The DNA for the CDR3 is TGTGCCAGCAGCCCTTCAGGGACCTCTAGCGGGGAGCTGTTTTTT.

This clonotype was detected a few times. V and J are TRBV14 and TRBJ1-2, with no clear D. V was pared by 3 bases and J by 0 bases, with 5 bases between. From germline, CDR1 is SGHDN and CDR2 FVKESK. This CDR3 has 13 amino acids. The CDR3 DNA reads as TGTGCCAGCAGCCAGGCCGCTAACTATGGCTACACCTTC. Translated, it gives CASSQAANYGYTF.

The chain joins TRBV11-1 to TRBJ2-1; 12 bases line up with TRBD2. Trimming took 1 base from V and 4 from J; bases not matched to a gene: 14. There are 20 residues in the CDR3. In germline, CDR1 is SGHAT, CDR2 FQDESV (reference sequence). The CDR3: CASSLEVLAGGQIMYNEQFF. The CDR3 DNA follows: TGTGCCAGCAGCTTAGAAGTGCTAGCGGGGGGGCAAATTATGTACAATGAGCAGTTCTTC.

This clonotype was seen a handful of times. The chain has TRBV2 and TRBJ1-5; 7 bases fit TRBD1. The junction had 10 bases not matched to a gene; V was cut back by 9 bases and J by 2 bases. The CDR3 consists of 15 residues. The V gene's germline CDR1 is SNHLY and CDR2 FYNNEI. CDR3 nucleotides: TGTGCCAGTTCCAGGGGGGGGAAAGGCAATCAGCCCCAGCATTTT. As protein: CASSRGGKGNQPQHF.

This clonotype was counted many times. The chain employs TRBV7-2 and TRBJ2-1; 11 bases agree with TRBD1. The CDR3 extends over 16 amino acids. V lost 4 bases, J lost 2 bases, and 4 bases stayed unmatched. CDR1 is SGHTA, CDR2 FQGNSA, per germline. DNA for the CDR3: TGTGCCAGCAGCTCGGGGGACAGGGGGGCCTACAATGAGCAGTTCTTC. Amino acids: CASSSGDRGAYNEQFF. The full variable domain, its missing parts supplied by reference TRBV7-2 and TRBJ2-1, is GAGVSQSPSNKVTEKGKDVELRCDPISGHTALYWYRQSLGQGLEFLIYFQGNSAPDKSGLPSDRFSAERTGGSVSTLTIQRTQQEDSAVYLCASSSGDRGAYNEQFFGPGTRLTVL.

The CDR3 DNA reads TGTGCCAGCAGCTACAGGGGGGTAGCAACTAATGAAAAACTGTTTTTT. The encoded protein is CASSYRGVATNEKLFF. V usage is TRBV5-5 and J usage is TRBJ1-4; 8 nucleotides align to TRBD1. Unmatched junction bases numbered 4, after V lost 3 bases and J lost 0 bases. This CDR3 contains 16 residues. Germline V gene data show CDR1 as SGHKS and CDR2 as YYEKEE (reference sequence). Full variable domain (missing parts from reference TRBV5-5 and TRBJ1-4): DAGVTQSPTHLIKTRGQQVTLRCSPISGHKSVSWYQQVLGQGPQFIFQYYEKEERGRGNFPDRFSARQFPNYSSELNVNALLLGDSALYLCASSYRGVATNEKLFFGSGTQLSVL.